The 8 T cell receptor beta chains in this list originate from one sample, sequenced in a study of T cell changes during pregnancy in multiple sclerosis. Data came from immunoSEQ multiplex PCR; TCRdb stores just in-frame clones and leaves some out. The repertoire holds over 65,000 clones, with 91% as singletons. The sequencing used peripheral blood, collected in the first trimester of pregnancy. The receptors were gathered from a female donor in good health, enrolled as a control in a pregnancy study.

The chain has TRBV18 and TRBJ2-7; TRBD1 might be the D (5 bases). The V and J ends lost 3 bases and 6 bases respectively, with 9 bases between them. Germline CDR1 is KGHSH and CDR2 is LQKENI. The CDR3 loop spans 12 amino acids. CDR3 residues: CASSPSGIEQYF. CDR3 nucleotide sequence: TGTGCCAGCTCACCGTCAGGGATCGAGCAGTACTTC.

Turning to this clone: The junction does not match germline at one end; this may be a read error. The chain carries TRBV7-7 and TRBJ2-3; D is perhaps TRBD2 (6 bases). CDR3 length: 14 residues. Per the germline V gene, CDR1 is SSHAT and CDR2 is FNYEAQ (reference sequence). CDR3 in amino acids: CASSRMSGADTQYF. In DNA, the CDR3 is TGTGCTAGCAGCCGAATGTCGGGGGCAGATACGCAGTATTTT.

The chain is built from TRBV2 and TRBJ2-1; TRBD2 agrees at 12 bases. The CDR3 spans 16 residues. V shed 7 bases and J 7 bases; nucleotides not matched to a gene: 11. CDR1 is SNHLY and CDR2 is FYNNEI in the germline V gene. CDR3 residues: CASIPRLAGGPNEQFF. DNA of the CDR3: TGTGCCAGCATCCCCCGGCTAGCGGGGGGGCCAAATGAGCAGTTCTTC.

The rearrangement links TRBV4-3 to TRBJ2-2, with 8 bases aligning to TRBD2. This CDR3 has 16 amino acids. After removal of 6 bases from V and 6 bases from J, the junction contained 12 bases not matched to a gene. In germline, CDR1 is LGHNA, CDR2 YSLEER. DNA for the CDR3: TGCGCCAGCAGAAGGACCGGGACTAGGGGGGCCGGGGAGCTGTTTTTT. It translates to CASRRTGTRGAGELFF.

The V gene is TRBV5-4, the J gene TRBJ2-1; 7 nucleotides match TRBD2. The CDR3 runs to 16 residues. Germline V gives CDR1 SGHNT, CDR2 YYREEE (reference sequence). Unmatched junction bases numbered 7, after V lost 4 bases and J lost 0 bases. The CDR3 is CASSLRTRGSYNEQFF. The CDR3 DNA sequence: TGTGCCAGCAGCCTAAGGACTAGGGGCTCCTACAATGAGCAGTTCTTC.

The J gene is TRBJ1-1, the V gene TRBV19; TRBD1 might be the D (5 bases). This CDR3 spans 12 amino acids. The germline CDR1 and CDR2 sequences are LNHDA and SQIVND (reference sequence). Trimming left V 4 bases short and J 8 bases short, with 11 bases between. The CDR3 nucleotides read TGTGCCAGTAGTAATGGTAACAGGGAAGCTTTCTTT. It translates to CASSNGNREAFF.

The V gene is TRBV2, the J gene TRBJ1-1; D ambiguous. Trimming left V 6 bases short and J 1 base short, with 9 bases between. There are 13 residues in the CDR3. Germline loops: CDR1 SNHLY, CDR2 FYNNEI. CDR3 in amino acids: CASSEGENTEAFF. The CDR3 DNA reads TGTGCCAGCAGCGAGGGAGAGAACACTGAAGCTTTCTTT.

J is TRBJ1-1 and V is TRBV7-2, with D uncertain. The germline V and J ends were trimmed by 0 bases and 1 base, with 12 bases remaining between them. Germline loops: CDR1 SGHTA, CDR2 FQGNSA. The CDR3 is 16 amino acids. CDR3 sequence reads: CASSLAMGQKNTEAFF. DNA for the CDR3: TGTGCCAGCAGCTTAGCAATGGGCCAGAAGAACACTGAAGCTTTCTTT.